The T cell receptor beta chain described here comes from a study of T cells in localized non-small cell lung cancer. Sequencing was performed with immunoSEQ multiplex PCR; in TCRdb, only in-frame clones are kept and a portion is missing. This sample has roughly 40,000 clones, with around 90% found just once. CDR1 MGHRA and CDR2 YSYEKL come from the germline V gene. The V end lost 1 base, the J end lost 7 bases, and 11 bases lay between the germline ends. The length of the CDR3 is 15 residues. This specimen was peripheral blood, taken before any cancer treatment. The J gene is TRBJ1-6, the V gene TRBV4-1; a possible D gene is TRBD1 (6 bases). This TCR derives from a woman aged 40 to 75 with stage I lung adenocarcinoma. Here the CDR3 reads CASSQADRPNSPLHF. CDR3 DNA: TGCGCCAGCAGCCAAGCGGACAGACCGAATTCACCCCTCCACTTT.